This entry lists 15 T cell receptor beta chains sequenced from one sample in a study of shared clonotypes between healthy human individuals (dated by TCRdb to about 2020). The library was made by the immunoSEQ multiplex PCR assay. As stored in TCRdb, this immuneACCESS dataset retains in-frame rearrangements with V and J assigned. A fraction of the clones does not appear; measured against another copy, unresolved V genes explain less than half of the discrepancy, and the remainder lacks a known reason. This sample gives nearly 1,000,000 clones in total; 76% of them show up just once. Approximately 1.5% of the sample is in the top ten clones. Specimen: memory CD4+ T cells sorted from blood. What this sample's cell subset or site label stands for: CD45RA-negative fraction. These receptors all come from a man younger than 30 in good health.

The genes are TRBV7-8 and TRBJ2-2; the match to TRBD2 covers 11 bases. Per germline, CDR1 SGHVS and CDR2 FQNEAQ. There are 19 residues in the CDR3. The J segment lost 0 bases and the V segment lost 4 bases, leaving 10 bases of the junction unmatched. The CDR3 bases are TGTGCCAGCAGCTCCCGGGTGATAGCGGGGGGGTCGAACACCGGGGAGCTGTTTTTT. It is translated as CASSSRVIAGGSNTGELFF.

J is TRBJ2-7 and V is TRBV7-2, with 9 bases lining up with TRBD1. In germline, CDR1 is SGHTA, CDR2 FQGNSA. The CDR3 runs 14 residues. Germline trimming cut 3 bases from V and 6 bases from J; bases unmatched to any gene: 6. The CDR3 loop is CASSFSGTGSEQYF. The DNA of the CDR3 is TGTGCCAGCAGCTTCTCCGGGACAGGGAGCGAGCAGTACTTC. The entire variable domain, with the rest obtained from reference TRBV7-2 and TRBJ2-7, is as follows: GAGVSQSPSNKVTEKGKDVELRCDPISGHTALYWYRQSLGQGLEFLIYFQGNSAPDKSGLPSDRFSAERTGGSVSTLTIQRTQQEDSAVYLCASSFSGTGSEQYFGPGTRLTVT.

This clone was picked up many times. This chain uses TRBV7-2 with TRBJ1-3; D gene ambiguous. The ends were cut back, 5 bases at V and 4 bases at J, with 12 bases in the middle. The CDR3 totals 14 residues. The germline CDR1 and CDR2 sequences are SGHTA and FQGNSA. CDR3 residues: CASSPYPRGNTIYF. DNA for the CDR3: TGTGCCAGCAGCCCTTATCCCAGGGGAAACACCATATATTTT.

The chain joins TRBV6-5 to TRBJ1-6; a possible D gene is TRBD1 (5 bases). The V gene lost 6 bases and the J gene lost 7 bases, with 16 bases spanning the gap. The germline gives CDR1 MNHEY, CDR2 SVGAGI. The CDR3 consists of 15 residues. For the CDR3, the DNA is TGTGCCAGCAGGCGGGTGGGGACCTTCAATTCACCCCTCCACTTT. Encoded protein: CASRRVGTFNSPLHF.

This chain uses TRBV11-2 with TRBJ1-4, with 9 nucleotides matching TRBD1. The CDR3 is made up of 13 amino acids. V lost 6 bases to trimming and J lost 8 bases; unmatched junction nucleotides: 4. CDR1 and CDR2 (germline): SGHAT, FQNNGV. This chain's CDR3 is CASRGQGVEKLFF. Here the CDR3 DNA reads TGTGCCAGCAGGGGACAGGGCGTAGAAAAACTGTTTTTT.

This rearrangement joins TRBV19 to TRBJ1-4; D gene ambiguous. V lost 4 bases, J lost 4 bases, and 13 bases lay in between. Germline CDR1 reads LNHDA; CDR2 reads SQIVND (reference sequence). The CDR3 has 15 amino acids. The CDR3 bases are TGTGCCAGTAGTAAGGCGAATGCCCTTAATGAAAAACTGTTTTTT. This codes for CASSKANALNEKLFF.

The V gene is TRBV7-9, the J gene TRBJ2-5, with a possible D match to TRBD1 (5 bases). The CDR3 runs to 19 residues. Germline V lookup: CDR1 SEHNR, CDR2 FQNEAQ (reference sequence). The V end lost 3 bases, the J end lost 2 bases, and 25 bases lay between the germline ends. CDR3 sequence: CASSFRPFVDRQIQETQYF. CDR3 nucleotides: TGTGCCAGCAGCTTCCGACCCTTCGTGGACCGACAGATACAAGAGACCCAGTACTTC.

The chain recombines TRBV7-8 with TRBJ2-7; no definite D call. Trimming pared 5 bases from V and 3 bases from J, leaving 8 bases between. Looked up from germline, CDR1 is SGHVS and CDR2 is FQNEAQ. The CDR3 contains 12 residues. Here the CDR3 reads CASSRDIYEQYF. CDR3 nucleotides: TGTGCCAGCAGCCGTGATATCTACGAGCAGTACTTC.

The rearrangement links TRBV7-8 to TRBJ2-5; TRBD2 might be the D (5 bases). Trimming pared 5 bases from V and 1 base from J, leaving 14 bases between. Germline V gives CDR1 SGHVS, CDR2 FQNEAQ. The CDR3 extends over 15 amino acids. CDR3 sequence: CASSPVDGVQETQYF. The CDR3 DNA is TGTGCCAGCAGCCCCGTAGACGGGGTCCAAGAGACCCAGTACTTC.

The chain has TRBV30 and TRBJ1-1; D might be TRBD1 (5 bases). The length of the CDR3 is 16 residues. The V and J ends lost 4 bases and 4 bases respectively, with 22 bases between them. CDR1 is GTSNPN, CDR2 SVGIG, per germline (reference sequence). The chain's CDR3 is CAWKRGSRGEGTEAFF. CDR3 nucleotides: TGTGCCTGGAAGAGGGGTTCGAGGGGCGAAGGCACTGAAGCTTTCTTT.

The chain has TRBV10-3 and TRBJ2-2; D unclear. The CDR3 consists of 14 residues. Germline V lookup: CDR1 ENHRY, CDR2 SYGVKD. Between the trimmed V and J ends, which lost 7 bases and 0 bases, there was a span of 9 bases. CDR3 bases: TGTGCCATCACACCGACCTCGAACACCGGGGAGCTGTTTTTT. Protein product: CAITPTSNTGELFF.

V usage is TRBV11-2 and J usage is TRBJ2-7, with D perhaps TRBD1 or TRBD2 (5 bases each). Germline CDR1 and CDR2: SGHAT and FQNNGV. CDR3 length: 16 residues. V was cut by 2 bases and J by 0 bases, with 14 bases left in between. CDR3 amino acids: CASSLFGALSSYEQYF. CDR3 bases: TGTGCCAGCAGCTTATTCGGGGCCCTTAGCTCCTACGAGCAGTACTTC.

About this clone itself: This may come from a read error, since a much larger clone is one base off. This rearrangement joins TRBV4-2 to TRBJ2-7; TRBD2 agrees at 9 bases. The V gene's germline CDR1 is LGHNA and CDR2 YNFKEQ. CDR3 length: 14 amino acids. The V and J ends lost 4 bases and 0 bases, in that order; junction bases with no gene match: 1. The CDR3 spells CASSLAGASYEQYF. Here the CDR3 DNA reads TGTGCCAGCAGCCTAGCGGGGGCCTCCTACGAGCAGTACTTC.

The chain links TRBV5-4 to TRBJ2-6; 9 nucleotides align to TRBD1. In germline, CDR1 is SGHNT, CDR2 YYREEE (reference sequence). The CDR3 covers 18 residues. Losses at the gene ends were 0 bases for V and 0 bases for J; bases not matched to a gene: 4. The CDR3 spells CASSLAGQGISGANVLTF. In nucleotides, the CDR3 is TGTGCCAGCAGCTTGGCCGGACAGGGGATCTCTGGGGCCAACGTCCTGACTTTC.

This clone was detected a few times. The chain employs TRBV5-6 and TRBJ1-1, with D perhaps matching TRBD1 (5 bases). The CDR3 has 12 residues. Germline V lookup: CDR1 SGHDT, CDR2 YYEEEE. Trimming cost V 6 bases and J 4 bases, with 10 bases left between them. CDR3 sequence: CASTRGVTEAFF. The DNA of the CDR3 is TGTGCCAGCACCCGGGGGGTCACTGAAGCTTTCTTT.